This T cell receptor (beta chain) was recorded in a study of CXCR3-negative and CXCR3-positive naive CD8 T cells. Study-level information: Some 140 million TRB reads were obtained in total, which works out to about 1.5 +/- 0.3 million per library.

Researchers prepared the TRB cDNA libraries using 5' RACE with UMI labels. Reprocessing the 5' RACE reads, TCRdb reports a single entry for every CDR3 protein and omits DNA. The sample totals 150,000 or so distinct CDR3 sequences. CDR3 length: 12 amino acids. The chain couples TRBV12-3 or TRBV12-4 to TRBJ2-1. Sequencing was performed on naive CXCR3- CD8+ T cells from blood. Indicated subset: CD45RO-CCR7+CD27+CD95- naive CD8+ T cells lacking CXCR3 (TNR3-). This sequence originates from a human donor in good health. Some clones in this sample may be carry-over from other donors' samples. The CDR3 is CASTLSSSEQFF.